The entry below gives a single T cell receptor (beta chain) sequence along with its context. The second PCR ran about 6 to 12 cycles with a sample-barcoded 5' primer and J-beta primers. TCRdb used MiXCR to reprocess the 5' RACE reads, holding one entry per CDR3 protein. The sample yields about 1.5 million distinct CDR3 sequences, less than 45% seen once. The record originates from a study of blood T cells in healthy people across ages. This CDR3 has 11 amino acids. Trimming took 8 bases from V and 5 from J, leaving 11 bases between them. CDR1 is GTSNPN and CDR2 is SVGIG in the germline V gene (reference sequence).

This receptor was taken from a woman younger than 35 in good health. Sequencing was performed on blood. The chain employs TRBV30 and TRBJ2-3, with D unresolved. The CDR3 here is CALWDLDTQYF. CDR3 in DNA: TGTGCCCTCTGGGATCTAGATACGCAGTATTTT.